These T cell receptor beta chains were read from a single sample in a study of blood T cell repertoires in COVID-19. Profiled with immunoSEQ multiplex PCR; TCRdb holds only in-frame clones, not every one. Of about 370,000 clones listed, 89% were seen once; the top ten hold under 4%. Sequenced material: peripheral blood. The receptors shown here come from a woman aged 25 to 39 with COVID-19, enrolled during active disease. Each CDR3 is given with its conserved first and last residue. D genes are given only for firm matches. Clone sizes are given selectively: once, few, many, or a class where the clone is expanded.

clone_size j_call v_call d_call cdr3_aa cdr3_nt
. TRBJ1-2 TRBV3-1/TRBV3-2 . CASSGAGEYGYTF TGTGCCAGCAGCGGTGCAGGGGAATATGGCTACACCTTC
. TRBJ2-1 TRBV2 . CASRGYLQAYNEQFF TGTGCCAGCAGGGGCTACCTTCAAGCCTACAATGAGCAGTTCTTC
. TRBJ1-5 TRBV7-7 . CASSLDDLSNQPQHF TGTGCTAGCAGCTTAGATGACTTAAGCAATCAGCCCCAGCATTTT
once TRBJ2-1 TRBV30 TRBD2 CAWSGLLAGPFSEQFF TGTGCCTGGAGTGGTCTTCTAGCGGGGCCCTTCTCTGAGCAGTTCTTC
. TRBJ2-1 TRBV5-6 . CASSWEDYSDYNNEQFF TGTGCCAGCAGCTGGGAAGACTACTCAGACTACAACAATGAGCAGTTCTTC
. TRBJ2-3 TRBV6-4 . CARSDTATGKGGGGTDTQYF TGTGCCAGGAGCGATACAGCGACAGGGAAAGGAGGGGGAGGCACAGATACGCAGTATTTT
. TRBJ2-6 TRBV6-4 . CASSLGDSRSGANVLTF TGTGCCAGCAGTCTTGGAGACTCCCGCTCTGGGGCCAACGTCCTGACTTTC
. TRBJ1-2 TRBV10-3 . CAISEGGLNYGYTF TGTGCCATCAGTGAGGGGGGACTTAACTATGGCTACACCTTC
once TRBJ1-2 TRBV11-2 . CASSLVENPMRYGYTF TGTGCCAGCAGCTTAGTCGAAAACCCTATGCGCTATGGCTACACCTTC
. TRBJ1-1 TRBV25-1 . CASRRQENTEAFF TGTGCCAGCAGACGACAGGAGAACACTGAAGCTTTCTTT
. TRBJ2-1 TRBV7-2 . CASSPRDSPGNEQFF TGTGCCAGCAGCCCCCGGGACTCCCCGGGAAATGAGCAGTTCTTC
once TRBJ2-2 TRBV28 . CASSLYRGTNTGELFF TGTGCCAGCAGTTTATATAGAGGGACGAACACCGGGGAGCTGTTTTTT
once TRBJ2-7 TRBV10-1 . CARSTRGEQYF TGCGCCAGGTCTACCAGGGGCGAGCAGTACTTC
. TRBJ2-7 TRBV28 TRBD1 CASTPPGGAYEQYF TGTGCCAGCACCCCTCCAGGGGGCGCGTACGAGCAGTACTTC
. TRBJ2-1 TRBV6-2/TRBV6-3 . CASSYRGSRLGEQFF TGTGCCAGCAGTTACAGGGGGAGTCGTTTGGGTGAGCAGTTCTTC
. TRBJ2-3 TRBV10-3 TRBD2 CAILIAGGHEDTQYF TGTGCCATCCTGATAGCGGGGGGGCATGAAGATACGCAGTATTTT
. TRBJ2-5 TRBV20-1 TRBD2 CSAGGAQYF TGCAGTGCTGGGGGGGCCCAGTACTTC
. TRBJ2-5 TRBV6-5 TRBD2 CASSYREAPRTQYF TGTGCCAGCAGTTACCGGGAGGCTCCCCGGACCCAGTACTTC
. TRBJ1-2 TRBV30 . CAWLLDSARYGYTF TGTGCCTGGCTCCTGGACAGCGCTCGCTATGGCTACACCTTC
once TRBJ2-2 TRBV14 TRBD2 CASSHRLGLAGDSTASGELFF TGTGCCAGCAGCCATCGTCTGGGACTAGCGGGAGACTCAACGGCATCGGGGGAGCTGTTTTTT
. TRBJ2-2 TRBV27 TRBD2 CASSHSGTSARRYTGELFF TGTGCCAGCAGTCACTCCGGGACTAGCGCCCGTCGGTACACCGGGGAGCTGTTTTTT
. TRBJ1-1 TRBV2 TRBD1 CASTEGGQFPWGTEAFF TGTGCCAGCACCGAAGGGGGACAGTTTCCCTGGGGTACTGAAGCTTTCTTT
. TRBJ1-2 TRBV3-1/TRBV3-2 . CASSQRTSAGDGYTF TGTGCCAGCAGCCAACGGACTTCAGCCGGAGATGGCTACACCTTC
. TRBJ2-1 TRBV11-3 . CASSLGGGGNTGPYNEQFF TGTGCCAGCAGCTTAGGAGGGGGGGGGAACACGGGTCCCTACAATGAGCAGTTCTTC
. TRBJ2-1 TRBV9 . CASSDGTVSQGNEQFF TGTGCCAGCAGCGATGGAACAGTTAGCCAGGGCAATGAGCAGTTCTTC